These 19 T cell receptor beta chains were sequenced from one sample in a study of cytomegalovirus exposure and HLA in healthy donors. 60 Vbeta and 13 Jbeta primers were used in PCR. The data were produced by immunoSEQ multiplex PCR, yet TCRdb's version contains in-frame clones alone and is incomplete. The sample contains approximately 130,000 clones, 85% to 90% of which appear only once. The sample consisted of PBMCs. These receptors were obtained from a woman in her 30s in good health and CMV-seropositive.

Of note for this clone: One end of the junction does not line up with germline, which may come from a read error. The rearrangement joins TRBV6-6 to TRBJ2-7; D remains ambiguous. The CDR3 runs to 12 residues. CDR1 and CDR2 from the germline V gene are MNHNY and SVGAGI (reference sequence). The CDR3 coding sequence is TGTGCCAGCAGTTACGACTTAGGAAGGTGGAACTTC. Translated: CASSYDLGRWNF.

CDR3 amino acids: CASSDLGIRSDTQYF. CDR3 in DNA: TGTGCCAGCAGTGACCTCGGGATTCGGTCAGATACGCAGTATTTT. J is TRBJ2-3 and V is TRBV2; D possibly corresponds to TRBD2 (5 bases). The ends were cut back, 3 bases at V and 4 bases at J, with 14 bases in the middle. Germline lookup yields CDR1 SNHLY and CDR2 FYNNEI. The CDR3 length is 15 residues. Supplemented by reference TRBV2 and TRBJ2-3, the full variable domain reads EPEVTQTPSHQVTQMGQEVILRCVPISNHLYFYWYRQILGQKVEFLVSFYNNEISEKSEIFDDQFSVERPDGSNFTLKIRSTKLEDSAMYFCASSDLGIRSDTQYFGPGTRLTVL.

The chain joins TRBV2 to TRBJ1-5; TRBD1 aligns across 8 bases. Trimming cost V 6 bases and J 4 bases; bases outside gene matches: 2. The germline V gene encodes CDR1 SNHLY and CDR2 FYNNEI. This CDR3 contains 13 residues. The CDR3 sequence: CASRGQVNQPQHF. The CDR3 DNA reads as TGTGCCAGCAGGGGACAGGTAAATCAGCCCCAGCATTTT.

V and J are TRBV27 and TRBJ1-2; D possibly corresponds to TRBD1 (6 bases). CDR3 length: 14 residues. Between the trimmed V and J ends, which lost 4 bases and 7 bases, there was a span of 16 bases. Germline CDR1 and CDR2: MNHEY and SMNVEV (reference sequence). The DNA for the CDR3 is TGTGCCAGCAGTTCCTCAACAGGGCGTTTTGGCTACACCTTC. Translated, it gives CASSSSTGRFGYTF.

This chain connects TRBV6-1 to TRBJ2-7; the D gene is possibly TRBD1 (5 bases). The CDR3 is 13 residues long. Per the germline V gene, CDR1 is MNHNS and CDR2 is SASEGT. V was pared by 5 bases and J by 3 bases, with 11 bases between. The CDR3 DNA is TGTGCCAGCAGTAGGGCAGGGAACTACGAGCAGTACTTC. Its protein is CASSRAGNYEQYF.

This chain links TRBV4-1 with TRBJ2-5; 7 nucleotides match TRBD2. The CDR3 runs 17 residues. Germline-derived CDR1 and CDR2 are MGHRA and YSYEKL. V was clipped by 1 base and J by 1 base; unmatched bases: 9. The CDR3 reads CASSQVHRAGLQETQYF. Here the CDR3 DNA reads TGCGCCAGCAGCCAAGTTCACCGAGCGGGGCTCCAAGAGACCCAGTACTTC.

The CDR3 loop reads CASSAGQFTGELFF. The DNA for the CDR3 is TGTGCCAGCAGCGCCGGACAGTTCACCGGGGAGCTGTTTTTT. V usage is TRBV9 and J usage is TRBJ2-2; a possible D gene is TRBD1 (6 bases). The germline CDR1 and CDR2 sequences are SGDLS and YYNGEE. The CDR3 covers 14 residues. V shed 3 bases and J shed 4 bases, with 10 bases lying between them.

A few counts support this clone. The V gene is TRBV5-1, the J gene TRBJ1-1, with 7 bases that match TRBD1. With V trimmed by 4 bases and J by 0 bases, 6 bases remained unmatched. The germline V gene has CDR1 SGHRS and CDR2 YFSETQ. This CDR3 spans 15 amino acids. The chain's CDR3 is CASSPGQLMNTEAFF. The CDR3 DNA reads TGCGCCAGCAGCCCGGGACAGCTTATGAACACTGAAGCTTTCTTT.

Worth noting for this clone: Compared with germline, one end of the junction differs, possibly owing to a read error. The gene calls are TRBV7-7 and TRBJ1-4, with D unclear. Per germline, CDR1 SSHAT and CDR2 FNYEAQ (reference sequence). The CDR3 length is 15 residues. This chain's CDR3 is CASSLENAEEEKLFF. The CDR3 nucleotides read TGTGCTAGCAGCTTAGAAAATGCAGAGGAGGAAAAACTGTTTTTT.

CDR3 bases: TGTGCCAGCAGCTTGGGAGGTACAGGGATGACTGAAGCTTTCTTT. Translating gives CASSLGGTGMTEAFF. V and J are TRBV5-8 and TRBJ1-1; possible D gene TRBD1, 6 bases. Germline CDR1 reads SGHTS; CDR2 reads YDEGEE. The V end was cut by 0 bases, the J end by 5 bases, with 14 bases between. The CDR3 sequence is 15 residues long.

The chain employs TRBV5-1 and TRBJ1-1; 7 nucleotides line up with TRBD1. Germline values: CDR1 SGHRS, CDR2 YFSETQ. The CDR3 is made up of 14 amino acids. V lost 4 bases and J lost 1; bases outside the gene matches: 4. CDR3 amino acids: CASSPRTGNTEAFF. As DNA, the CDR3 is TGCGCCAGCAGCCCTCGGACAGGGAACACTGAAGCTTTCTTT.

The rearrangement links TRBV15 to TRBJ1-1; a weak D match, TRBD1 (6 bases). There are 15 residues in the CDR3. Trimming removed 0 bases from V and 3 bases from J, with 11 bases in between. Germline lookup yields CDR1 LNHNV and CDR2 YYDKDF (reference sequence). The CDR3 loop reads CATSRDHRAHTEAFF. CDR3 DNA: TGTGCCACCAGCAGAGATCACAGGGCTCACACTGAAGCTTTCTTT.

A single count supports this clone. The chain carries TRBV9 and TRBJ2-3; D perhaps matches TRBD1 (5 bases). The CDR3 is made up of 16 amino acids. The V end lost 0 bases, the J end lost 4 bases, and 15 bases lay between the germline ends. Germline V lookup: CDR1 SGDLS, CDR2 YYNGEE. CDR3 sequence: CASSVEDLPGSDTQYF. The CDR3 nucleotides are TGTGCCAGCAGCGTAGAGGACCTCCCAGGGTCAGATACGCAGTATTTT.

This chain links TRBV2 with TRBJ2-3; D is perhaps TRBD1 (6 bases). The germline V gene encodes CDR1 SNHLY and CDR2 FYNNEI. Trimming took off 4 bases at V and 1 base at J, with 6 bases between the two ends. The CDR3 runs to 13 residues. The CDR3 sequence: CASSGQGTDTQYF. CDR3 DNA sequence: TGTGCCAGCAGTGGACAGGGCACAGATACGCAGTATTTT.

This clone was counted once. This rearrangement joins TRBV28 to TRBJ2-6; possibly TRBD2 for D (5 bases). Germline V gives CDR1 MDHEN, CDR2 SYDVKM. Trimming removed 6 bases from V and 1 base from J, with 10 bases in between. This CDR3 spans 15 amino acids. The CDR3 sequence: CASSLGLSGANVLTF. The CDR3 nucleotides read TGTGCCAGCAGCCTAGGACTTTCTGGGGCCAACGTCCTGACTTTC.

The CDR3 loop reads CASSIGQGQETQYF. The CDR3 nucleotides are TGTGCCAGCAGCATAGGACAGGGGCAAGAGACCCAGTACTTC. This chain connects TRBV6-1 to TRBJ2-5, with 9 bases that match TRBD1. J gave up 2 bases and V 6 bases, and 4 bases lay outside the gene matches. Germline-derived CDR1 and CDR2 are MNHNS and SASEGT. The CDR3 contains 14 residues.

The CDR3 spells CASSLTGLGEKLFF. In DNA, the CDR3 is TGCGCCAGCAGCCTGACAGGCTTGGGTGAAAAACTGTTTTTT. V and J are TRBV5-1 and TRBJ1-4, with D perhaps TRBD1 (6 bases). V lost 4 bases, J lost 7 bases, and 14 bases lay in between. Germline CDR1 SGHRS, CDR2 YFSETQ. There are 14 residues in the CDR3.

The rearrangement links TRBV6-5 to TRBJ1-2; D remains ambiguous. Germline V gene lookup returns CDR1 MNHEY and CDR2 SVGAGI. Trimming pared 0 bases from V and 4 bases from J, leaving 12 bases between. This CDR3 contains 15 residues. CDR3 bases: TGTGCCAGCAGTTACTCTGAACGGGGAGCCTATGGCTACACCTTC. It codes for CASSYSERGAYGYTF.

The V call is TRBV5-4, the J call TRBJ1-2; D uncertain. V lost 0 bases, J lost 1 base, and 7 bases lay in between. The CDR3 covers 14 residues. Germline V gene sequence: CDR1 SGHNT, CDR2 YYREEE (reference sequence). As DNA, the CDR3 is TGTGCCAGCAGCTTGGGGGCCGGTAACTATGGCTACACCTTC. Translation: CASSLGAGNYGYTF.